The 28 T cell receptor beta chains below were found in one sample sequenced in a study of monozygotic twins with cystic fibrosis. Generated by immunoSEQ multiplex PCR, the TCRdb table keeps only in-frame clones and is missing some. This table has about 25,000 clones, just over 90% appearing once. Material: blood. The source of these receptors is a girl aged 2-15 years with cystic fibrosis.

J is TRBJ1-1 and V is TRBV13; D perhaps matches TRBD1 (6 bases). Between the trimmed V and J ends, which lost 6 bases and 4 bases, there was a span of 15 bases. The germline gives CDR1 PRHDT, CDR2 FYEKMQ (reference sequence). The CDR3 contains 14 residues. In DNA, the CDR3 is TGTGCCAGCAGAATAGTAGGGGGGCCCACTGAAGCTTTCTTT. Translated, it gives CASRIVGGPTEAFF.

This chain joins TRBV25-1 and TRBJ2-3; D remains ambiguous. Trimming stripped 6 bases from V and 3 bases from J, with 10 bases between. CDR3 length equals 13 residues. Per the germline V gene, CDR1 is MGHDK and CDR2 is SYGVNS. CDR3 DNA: TGTGCCAGCAGAAGAACAGAGACAGATACGCAGTATTTT. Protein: CASRRTETDTQYF. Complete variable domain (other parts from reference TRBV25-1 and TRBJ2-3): EADIYQTPRYLVIGTGKKITLECSQTMGHDKMYWYQQDPGMELHLIHYSYGVNSTEKGDLSSESTVSRIRTEHFPLTLESARPSHTSQYLCASRRTETDTQYFGPGTRLTVL.

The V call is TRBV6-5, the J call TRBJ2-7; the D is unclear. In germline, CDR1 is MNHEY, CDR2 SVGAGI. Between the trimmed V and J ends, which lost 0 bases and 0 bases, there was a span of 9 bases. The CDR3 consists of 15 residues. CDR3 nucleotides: TGTGCCAGCAGTTACTCGAATGGGTTCTCCTACGAGCAGTACTTC. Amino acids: CASSYSNGFSYEQYF.

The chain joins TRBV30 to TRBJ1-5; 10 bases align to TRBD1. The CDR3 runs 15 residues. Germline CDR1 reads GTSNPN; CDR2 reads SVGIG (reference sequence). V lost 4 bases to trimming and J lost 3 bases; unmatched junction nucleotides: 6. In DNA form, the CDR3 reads TGTGCCTGGACACCGGGACAGGGGATCAATCAGCCCCAGCATTTT. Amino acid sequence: CAWTPGQGINQPQHF.

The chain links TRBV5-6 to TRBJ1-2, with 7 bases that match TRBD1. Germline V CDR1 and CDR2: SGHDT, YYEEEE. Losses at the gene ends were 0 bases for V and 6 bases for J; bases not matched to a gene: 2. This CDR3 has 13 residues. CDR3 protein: CASSLAGTDGYTF. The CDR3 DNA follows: TGTGCCAGCAGCTTGGCCGGGACAGATGGCTACACCTTC.

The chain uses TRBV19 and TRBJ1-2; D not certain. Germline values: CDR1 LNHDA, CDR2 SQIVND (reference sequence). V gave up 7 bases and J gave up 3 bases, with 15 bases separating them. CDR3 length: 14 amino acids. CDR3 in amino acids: CASKKDPGHYGYTF. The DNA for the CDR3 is TGTGCCAGTAAGAAGGACCCCGGACACTATGGCTACACCTTC.

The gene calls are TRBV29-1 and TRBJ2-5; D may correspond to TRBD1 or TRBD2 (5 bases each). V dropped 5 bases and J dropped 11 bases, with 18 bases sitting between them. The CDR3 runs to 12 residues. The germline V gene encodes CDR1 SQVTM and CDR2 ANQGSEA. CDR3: CSVQLGVGEQYF. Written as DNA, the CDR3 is TGCAGCGTTCAGCTGGGGGTAGGAGAGCAGTACTTC.

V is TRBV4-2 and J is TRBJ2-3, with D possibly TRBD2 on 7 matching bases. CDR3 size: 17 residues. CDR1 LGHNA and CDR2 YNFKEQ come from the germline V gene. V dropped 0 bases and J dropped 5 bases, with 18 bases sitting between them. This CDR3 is CASSQDQAGEGGDTQYF. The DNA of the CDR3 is TGTGCCAGCAGCCAAGACCAGGCCGGGGAGGGGGGAGATACGCAGTATTTT.

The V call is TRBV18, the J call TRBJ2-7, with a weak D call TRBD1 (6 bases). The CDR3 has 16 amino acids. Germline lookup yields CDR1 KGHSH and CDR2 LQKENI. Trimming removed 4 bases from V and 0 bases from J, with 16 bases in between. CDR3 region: CASSRLQGSSSYEQYF. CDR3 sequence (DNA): TGTGCCAGCTCACGCCTACAGGGCTCTAGCTCCTACGAGCAGTACTTC.

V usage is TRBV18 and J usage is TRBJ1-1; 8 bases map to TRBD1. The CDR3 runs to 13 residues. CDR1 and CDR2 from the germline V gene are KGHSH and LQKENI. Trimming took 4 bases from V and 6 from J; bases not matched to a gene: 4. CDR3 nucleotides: TGTGCCAGCTCACTTCAGGGGGCCGCTGAAGCTTTCTTT. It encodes CASSLQGAAEAFF.

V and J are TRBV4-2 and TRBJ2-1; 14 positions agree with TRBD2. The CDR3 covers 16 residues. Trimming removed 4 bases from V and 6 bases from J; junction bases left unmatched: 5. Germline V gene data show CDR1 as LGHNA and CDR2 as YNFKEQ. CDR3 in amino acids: CASSPMTSGGANEQFF. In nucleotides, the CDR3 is TGTGCCAGCAGCCCTATGACTAGCGGGGGGGCCAATGAGCAGTTCTTC.

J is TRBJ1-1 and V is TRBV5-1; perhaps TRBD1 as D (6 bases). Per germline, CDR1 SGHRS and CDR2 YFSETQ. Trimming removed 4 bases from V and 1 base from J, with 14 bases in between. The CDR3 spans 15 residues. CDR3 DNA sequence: TGCGCCAGCAGCCCCGGCGGGGGCGCGAACACTGAAGCTTTCTTT. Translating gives CASSPGGGANTEAFF.

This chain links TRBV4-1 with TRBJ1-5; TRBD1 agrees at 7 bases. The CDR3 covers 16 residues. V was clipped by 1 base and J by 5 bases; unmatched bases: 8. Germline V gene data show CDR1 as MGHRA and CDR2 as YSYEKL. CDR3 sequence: CASSQAPTGAHQPQHF. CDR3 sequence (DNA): TGCGCCAGCAGCCAAGCACCCACAGGGGCGCATCAGCCCCAGCATTTT.

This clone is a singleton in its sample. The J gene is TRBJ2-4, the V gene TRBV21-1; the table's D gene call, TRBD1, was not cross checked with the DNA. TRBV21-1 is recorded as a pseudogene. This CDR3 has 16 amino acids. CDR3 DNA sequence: TGTGCCAGCAGCAAAGAATCGGCCGAGGGGGAAAACATTCAGTACTTC. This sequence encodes CASSKESAEGENIQYF.

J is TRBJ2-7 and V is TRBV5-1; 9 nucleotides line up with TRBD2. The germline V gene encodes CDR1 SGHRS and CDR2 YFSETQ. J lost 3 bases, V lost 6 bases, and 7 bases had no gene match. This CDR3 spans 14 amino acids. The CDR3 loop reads CASNRASGNYEQYF. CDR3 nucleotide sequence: TGCGCCAGCAACCGTGCTAGCGGGAACTACGAGCAGTACTTC.

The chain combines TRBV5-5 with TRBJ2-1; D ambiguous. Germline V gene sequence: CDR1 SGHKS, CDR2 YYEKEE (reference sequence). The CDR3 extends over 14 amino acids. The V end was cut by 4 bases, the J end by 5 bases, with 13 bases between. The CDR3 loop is CASSPEGPHNEQFF. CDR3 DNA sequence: TGTGCCAGCAGCCCCGAAGGTCCTCACAATGAGCAGTTCTTC.

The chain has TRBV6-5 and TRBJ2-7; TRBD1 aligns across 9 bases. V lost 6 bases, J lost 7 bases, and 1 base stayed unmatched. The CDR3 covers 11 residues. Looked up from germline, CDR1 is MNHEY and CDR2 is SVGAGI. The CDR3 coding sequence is TGTGCCAGCAGGACAGGGGGGGAGCAGTACTTC. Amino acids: CASRTGGEQYF.

The CDR3 sequence is CASSRAGATNEKLFF. In DNA form, the CDR3 reads TGTGCCAGCAGTAGGGCAGGAGCAACTAATGAAAAACTGTTTTTT. The rearrangement links TRBV25-1 to TRBJ1-4, with no clear D. Germline CDR1 is MGHDK and CDR2 is SYGVNS. Trimming cost V 5 bases and J 0 bases, with 10 bases left between them. CDR3 size: 15 residues.

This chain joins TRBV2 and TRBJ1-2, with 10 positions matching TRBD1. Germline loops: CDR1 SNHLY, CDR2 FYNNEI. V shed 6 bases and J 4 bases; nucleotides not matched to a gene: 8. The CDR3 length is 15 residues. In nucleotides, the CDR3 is TGTGCCAGCAGAGGACAGGGGGTGAGCCTCTATGGCTACACCTTC. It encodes CASRGQGVSLYGYTF.

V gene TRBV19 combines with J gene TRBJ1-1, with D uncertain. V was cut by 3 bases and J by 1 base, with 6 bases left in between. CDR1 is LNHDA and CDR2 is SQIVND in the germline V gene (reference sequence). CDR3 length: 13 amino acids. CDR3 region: CASSISKNTEAFF. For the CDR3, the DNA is TGTGCCAGTAGTATCTCCAAGAACACTGAAGCTTTCTTT.

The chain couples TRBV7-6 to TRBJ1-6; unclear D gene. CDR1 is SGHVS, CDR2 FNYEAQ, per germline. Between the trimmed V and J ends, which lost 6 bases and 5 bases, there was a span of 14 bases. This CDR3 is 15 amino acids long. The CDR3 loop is CASRKSAVDNSPLHF. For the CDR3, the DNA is TGTGCCAGCAGAAAGAGTGCTGTGGATAATTCACCCCTCCACTTT.

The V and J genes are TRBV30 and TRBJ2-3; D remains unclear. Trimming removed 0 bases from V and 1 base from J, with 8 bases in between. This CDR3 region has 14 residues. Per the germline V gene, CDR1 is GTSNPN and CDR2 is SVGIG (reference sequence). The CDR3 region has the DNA TGTGCCTGGAGTGTACAACTGGGCACAGATACGCAGTATTTT. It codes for CAWSVQLGTDTQYF.

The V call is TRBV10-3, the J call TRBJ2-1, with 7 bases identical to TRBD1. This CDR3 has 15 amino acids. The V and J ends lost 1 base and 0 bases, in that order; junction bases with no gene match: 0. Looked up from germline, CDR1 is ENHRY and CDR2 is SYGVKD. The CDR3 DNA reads TGTGCCATCAGTGAGTGGGACAGCTCCTACAATGAGCAGTTCTTC. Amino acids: CAISEWDSSYNEQFF.

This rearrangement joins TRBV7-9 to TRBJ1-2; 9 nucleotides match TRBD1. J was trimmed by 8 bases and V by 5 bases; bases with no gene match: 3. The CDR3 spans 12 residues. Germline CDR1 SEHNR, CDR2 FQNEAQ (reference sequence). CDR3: CASSAGTGGYTF. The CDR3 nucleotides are TGTGCCAGCAGCGCCGGGACAGGGGGCTACACCTTC. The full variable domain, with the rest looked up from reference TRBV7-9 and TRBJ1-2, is DTGVSQNPRHKITKRGQNVTFRCDPISEHNRLYWYRQTLGQGPEFLTYFQNEAQLEKSRLLSDRFSAERPKGSFSTLEIQRTEQGDSAMYLCASSAGTGGYTFGSGTRLTVV.

The CDR3 DNA sequence: TGCAGTTGGACTAGCGGGGTTACGCAGTATTTT. Its translation: CSWTSGVTQYF. V gene TRBV20-1 combines with J gene TRBJ2-3; 12 nucleotides align to TRBD2. V trimming: 8 bases; J trimming: 8 bases; junction bases outside the gene matches: 2. This CDR3 has 11 amino acids. CDR1 and CDR2 (germline): DFQATT, SNEGSKA (reference sequence).

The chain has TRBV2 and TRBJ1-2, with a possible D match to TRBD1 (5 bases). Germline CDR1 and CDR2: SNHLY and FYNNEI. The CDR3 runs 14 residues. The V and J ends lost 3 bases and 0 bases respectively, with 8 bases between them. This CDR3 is CASSEEGTNYGYTF. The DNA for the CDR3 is TGTGCCAGCAGTGAGGAGGGGACTAACTATGGCTACACCTTC.

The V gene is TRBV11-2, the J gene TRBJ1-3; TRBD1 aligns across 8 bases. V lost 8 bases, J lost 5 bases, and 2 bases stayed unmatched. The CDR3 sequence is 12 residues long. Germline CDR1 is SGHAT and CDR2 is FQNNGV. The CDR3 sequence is CASRDRRNTIYF. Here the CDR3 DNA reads TGTGCCAGCCGGGACAGGAGAAACACCATATATTTT.

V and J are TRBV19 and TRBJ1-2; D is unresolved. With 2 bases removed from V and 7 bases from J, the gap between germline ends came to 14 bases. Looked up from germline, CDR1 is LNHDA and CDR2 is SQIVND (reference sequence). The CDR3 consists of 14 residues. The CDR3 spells CASSILVGSGGYTF. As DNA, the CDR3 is TGTGCCAGTAGTATATTAGTCGGCAGCGGTGGCTACACCTTC.